This T cell receptor beta chain emerged from a study of regulatory T cells in long-lasting Graves disease. Study-wide background: Persistence in Graves' disease required over 5 years of antithyroid drugs plus positive TSH receptor antibodies.

For TCR beta, libraries came from iRepertoire HTBI primers and Arm-PCR of CDR3 regions. From the multiplex PCR reads, TCRdb called clonotypes with MiXCR, one entry per CDR3 protein. The table shows roughly 500,000 distinct CDR3 sequences, with less than 25% occurring only once. The germline gives CDR1 DFQATT, CDR2 SNEGSKA (reference sequence). J lost 0 bases, V lost 5 bases, and 3 bases had no gene match. This CDR3 region has 14 residues. This sample's time point: persistent/refractory GD, antithyroid drugs over 5 years with positive TRAb. Scientists built the TCR library using RNA that was extracted from PBMCs. An endocrinology department in Xi'an, China, supplied the patients.

The source of this sequence is a female donor with Graves disease. The sequencing used peripheral blood mononuclear cells (PBMCs), collected when the disease was refractory, from a patient treated with antithyroid drugs. The V and J genes are TRBV20-1 and TRBJ2-2; 7 nucleotides agree with TRBD2. This chain's CDR3 is CSAAGTTNTGELFF. Written as DNA, the CDR3 is TGCAGTGCTGCCGGGACTACGAACACCGGGGAGCTGTTTTTT.